This T cell receptor (beta chain) was profiled in a study of T cells in localized non-small cell lung cancer. Regarding the study as a whole: In uninvolved adjacent lung, T cell clonality reached its highest value, exceeding tumor. Among the top 100 tumor clones, a median about 60 appeared in adjacent lung.

The CDR3 contains 14 residues. From germline, CDR1 is SSHAT and CDR2 FNYEAQ (reference sequence). A word on this clone: The antigen is not known. Its ends do not fully match the called genes, so a read error is possible.

Profiled with immunoSEQ multiplex PCR; TCRdb holds only in-frame clones, not every one. The sample shows about 82,000 clones, around 81% of them seen only once. This material consisted of PBMCs, taken before any cancer treatment. This clonotype was sampled from a man between 40 and 70 years old with stage II squamous cell lung carcinoma. The J gene is TRBJ2-5, the V gene TRBV7-7, with 7 bases identical to TRBD2. CDR3 residues: CASSGGGIQETQYF. In DNA form, the CDR3 reads TGTGCTAGCAGTGGGGGGGGAATACAAGAGACCCAGTACTTC.